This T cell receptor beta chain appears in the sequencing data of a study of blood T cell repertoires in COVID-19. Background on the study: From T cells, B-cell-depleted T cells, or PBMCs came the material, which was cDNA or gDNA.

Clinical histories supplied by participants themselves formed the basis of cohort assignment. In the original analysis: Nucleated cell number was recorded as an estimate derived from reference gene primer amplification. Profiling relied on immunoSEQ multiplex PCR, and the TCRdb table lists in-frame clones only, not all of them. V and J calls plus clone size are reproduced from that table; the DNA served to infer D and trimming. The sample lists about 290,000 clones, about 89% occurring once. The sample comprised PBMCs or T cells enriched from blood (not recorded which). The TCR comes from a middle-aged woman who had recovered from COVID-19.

CDR3 bases: TGTGCCAGCAGCGCACGACTAGCGGGTAGCACAGATACGCAGTATTTT. Amino acid sequence: CASSARLAGSTDTQYF. The rearrangement joins TRBV11-1 to TRBJ2-3; TRBD2 matches 10 bases. The trim removed 5 bases at V and 0 bases at J, leaving 5 bases unmatched. The CDR3 length is 16 residues. Germline-derived CDR1 and CDR2 are SGHAT and FQDESV (reference sequence).